Given below is one T cell receptor beta chain in context. Its target is not known. The data are from a study of CD8 T cells in Susac syndrome. Study-wide results and limits: The authors acknowledged that the study's TCR sequencing and HLA analysis involved relatively few individuals.

In germline, CDR1 is SEHNR, CDR2 FQNEAQ (reference sequence). The CDR3 covers 10 residues. V lost 8 bases to trimming and J lost 4 bases, with 5 bases between them. Sequencing of TCR beta was carried out in blood CD8+ and CD4+ T cells. Negative isolation yielded the CD8+ and CD4+ T cells, while FACS enriched the TEMRA cells. Random hexamers primed reverse transcription of about 0.5 to 1 ug RNA. TCR beta CDR3 was amplified by immunoSEQ multiplex PCR. This amplification extended across 54 Vbeta and 13 Jbeta segments. TCRdb reprocessed the immunoSEQ multiplex PCR reads with MiXCR, giving one entry per CDR3 protein. The sample yields some 120,000 distinct CDR3 sequences, around 94% seen once.

Sequenced sample: CD4+ T cells from PBMCs. The TCR sequence derives from a human donor with multiple sclerosis. The chain combines TRBV7-9 with TRBJ2-5; D is unresolved. The CDR3: CASRGETQYF. The DNA of the CDR3 is TGTGCCAGCCGCGGAGAGACCCAGTACTTC.